The T cell receptor (beta chain) under discussion was sequenced for a study of blood T cell repertoires in COVID-19. Whole-study context: The samples span acute and convalescent COVID-19 from the United States, Italy and Spain. Sources were T cells, B-cell-depleted T cells, or PBMCs; the material itself was cDNA or gDNA.

Authors' analysis steps: By means of reference gene primer amplification, nucleated cell counts were estimated. Sequencing was performed with immunoSEQ multiplex PCR; in TCRdb, only in-frame clones are kept and a portion is missing. D and trimming come from the DNA, and the V and J calls and clone size come from that table. The top ten clones hold 11% of a sample with around 300,000 clones, 80% to 90% of them seen once. Sequencing was done on a sample of peripheral blood. The sequence derives from a woman in her 70s with acute or convalescent COVID-19.

The CDR3 bases are TGCAGCGCGCATGGGGACAGGAAAGAAGCTTTCTTT. Translation gives CSAHGDRKEAFF. This chain joins TRBV29-1 and TRBJ1-1; TRBD1 matches at 8 bases. Germline CDR1 reads SQVTM; CDR2 reads ANQGSEA. The CDR3 is made up of 12 amino acids. The V segment lost 7 bases and the J segment 8 bases; nucleotides outside the gene matches: 9.